Presented here are 7 T cell receptor beta chains from one specimen sequenced in a study of blood T cell repertoires in COVID-19. TCRdb keeps only in-frame clones here, not all; method: immunoSEQ multiplex PCR. Of roughly 150,000 clones detected, around 84% appear once; the ten largest clones hold around 5%. Sample: peripheral blood. Receptors were obtained from a woman between 50 and 59 years old with acute or convalescent COVID-19.

The gene calls are TRBV11-3 and TRBJ2-2; D is unresolved. CDR1 SGHNT and CDR2 YENEEA come from the germline V gene. V was pared by 0 bases and J by 4 bases, with 9 bases between. This CDR3 comprises 15 residues. The CDR3 sequence is CASSLDQEFTGELFF. CDR3 in DNA: TGTGCCAGCAGCTTAGATCAGGAATTCACCGGGGAGCTGTTTTTT.

The CDR3 coding sequence is TGTGCCAGCAGGGGACAGACGAACACCGGGGAGCTGTTTTTT. It codes for CASRGQTNTGELFF. V gene TRBV27 combines with J gene TRBJ2-2; 7 nucleotides align to TRBD1. The germline V gene encodes CDR1 MNHEY and CDR2 SMNVEV (reference sequence). The J segment lost 0 bases and the V segment lost 6 bases, leaving 1 base of the junction unmatched. This CDR3 has 14 amino acids.

The gene calls are TRBV6-5 and TRBJ2-3; TRBD2 agrees at 7 bases. CDR3 length: 14 residues. Germline V gives CDR1 MNHEY, CDR2 SVGAGI. V was clipped by 7 bases and J by 4 bases; unmatched bases: 8. CDR3 nucleotides: TGTGCCAGCAAAAGCGGGGTAGGGGCAGATACGCAGTATTTT. Translation gives CASKSGVGADTQYF.

V and J are TRBV28 and TRBJ1-1; D call uncertain. CDR1 is MDHEN, CDR2 SYDVKM, per germline. Trimming removed 3 bases at V and 1 base at J, with 6 bases between. This CDR3 contains 13 residues. Here the CDR3 reads CASSFSRNTEAFF. CDR3 in DNA: TGTGCCAGCAGTTTTTCTAGGAACACTGAAGCTTTCTTT.

A few counts support this clone. The chain joins TRBV18 to TRBJ1-5; possible D gene TRBD1, 5 bases. CDR3 length equals 15 residues. The V end lost 3 bases, the J end lost 4 bases, and 13 bases lay between the germline ends. Germline CDR1 reads KGHSH; CDR2 reads LQKENI. The CDR3 spells CASSPTGDVNQPQHF. CDR3 DNA: TGTGCCAGCTCACCGACGGGGGACGTTAATCAGCCCCAGCATTTT.

The V call is TRBV6-5, the J call TRBJ2-2, with 7 nucleotides matching TRBD1. Germline V CDR1 and CDR2: MNHEY, SVGAGI. This CDR3 contains 15 residues. V lost 7 bases to trimming and J lost 6 bases; unmatched junction nucleotides: 11. Here the CDR3 DNA reads TGTGCCAGCAAAAAACAGGGGAGAGACGCCGGGGAGCTGTTTTTT. Translated: CASKKQGRDAGELFF.

The J gene is TRBJ2-5, the V gene TRBV7-9; D uncertain. The CDR3 totals 9 residues. Germline-derived CDR1 and CDR2 are SEHNR and FQNEAQ (reference sequence). V was clipped by 10 bases and J by 3 bases, with 3 bases between them. The CDR3 sequence is CATKETQYF. CDR3 in DNA: TGTGCCACCAAAGAGACCCAGTACTTC. The full variable domain, completed using reference TRBV7-9 and TRBJ2-5, is DTGVSQNPRHKITKRGQNVTFRCDPISEHNRLYWYRQTLGQGPEFLTYFQNEAQLEKSRLLSDRFSAERPKGSFSTLEIQRTEQGDSAMYLCATKETQYFGPGTRLLVL.